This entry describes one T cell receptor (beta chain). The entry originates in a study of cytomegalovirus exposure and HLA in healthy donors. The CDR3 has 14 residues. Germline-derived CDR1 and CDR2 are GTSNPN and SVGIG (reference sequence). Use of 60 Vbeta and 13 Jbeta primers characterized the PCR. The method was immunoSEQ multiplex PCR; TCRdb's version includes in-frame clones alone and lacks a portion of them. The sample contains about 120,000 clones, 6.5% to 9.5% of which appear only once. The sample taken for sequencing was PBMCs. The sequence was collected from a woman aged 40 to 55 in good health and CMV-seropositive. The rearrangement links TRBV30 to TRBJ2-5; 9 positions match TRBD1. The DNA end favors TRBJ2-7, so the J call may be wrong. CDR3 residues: CAWNQDRGRYEQYF. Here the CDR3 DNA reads TGTGCCTGGAACCAGGACAGGGGACGATACGAGCAGTACTTC.